Presented here are 24 T cell receptor beta chains from one specimen sequenced in a study of T cells after yellow fever vaccination. One entry per CDR3 protein, called by TCRdb with MiXCR from the 5' RACE reads. This sample has around 230,000 distinct CDR3 sequences, with 6.5% to 7.5% found just once. The specimen comprised CD4+ T cells sorted from PBMCs, sampled on the day of the yellow fever booster vaccination. These receptors were obtained from a young man who received the YFV17D yellow fever vaccine.

This clonotype was observed at least ten times. The genes are TRBV28 and TRBJ2-7; perhaps TRBD1 as D (6 bases). The CDR3 is made up of 13 amino acids. V gave up 6 bases and J gave up 1 base, with 10 bases separating them. Per germline, CDR1 MDHEN and CDR2 SYDVKM. This chain's CDR3 is CASRPQGSYEQYF. Written as DNA, the CDR3 is TGTGCCAGCAGACCACAGGGATCCTACGAGCAGTACTTC.

This clonotype showed up many times. V gene TRBV6-2 or TRBV6-3 combines with J gene TRBJ2-5, with unresolved D. CDR3 length equals 13 residues. Germline V gene data show CDR1 as MNHEY and CDR2 as SVGEGT. The germline V and J ends were trimmed by 9 bases and 3 bases, with 14 bases remaining between them. The CDR3 loop reads CASRPEAEETQYF. The CDR3 nucleotides are TGTGCCAGTAGACCGGAAGCAGAAGAGACCCAGTACTTC.

The rearrangement joins TRBV25-1 to TRBJ2-7, with 9 bases identical to TRBD2. The CDR3 is 17 residues long. Trimming cost V 2 bases and J 4 bases; bases outside gene matches: 12. Germline CDR1 and CDR2: MGHDK and SYGVNS. The CDR3 reads CASSEPRRREGIYEQYF. Here the CDR3 DNA reads TGTGCCAGCAGTGAACCAAGGAGGCGGGAGGGTATATACGAGCAGTACTTC.

Only a few counts were recorded for this clonotype. V and J are TRBV12-3 or TRBV12-4 and TRBJ2-7; no clear D gene. The CDR3 extends over 13 amino acids. V was clipped by 2 bases and J by 3 bases, with 8 bases between them. DNA of the CDR3: TGTGCCAGCAGTTTACAGTATGGCTACGAGCAGTACTTC. Translating gives CASSLQYGYEQYF.

This clonotype was counted between two and nine times. V and J are TRBV6-2 or TRBV6-3 and TRBJ2-5, with D hard to call. This CDR3 has 13 amino acids. The V gene's germline CDR1 is MNHEY and CDR2 SVGEGT. V lost 6 bases, J lost 7 bases, and 15 bases lay in between. The DNA for the CDR3 is TGTGCCAGCAGCTCGTACAGCTATGGGACCCAGTACTTC. Residues: CASSSYSYGTQYF.

J is TRBJ2-5 and V is TRBV7-6, with 11 bases matching TRBD2. Germline assignment: CDR1 SGHVS and CDR2 FNYEAQ. This CDR3 contains 15 residues. V lost 3 bases, J lost 5 bases, and 5 bases stayed unmatched. The CDR3: CASSFETSGMETQYF. The CDR3, as DNA: TGTGCCAGCAGCTTTGAGACTAGCGGGATGGAGACCCAGTACTTC.

The chain couples TRBV7-2 to TRBJ1-6, with D unresolved. Germline assignment: CDR1 SGHTA and CDR2 FQGNSA. Trimming removed 5 bases at V and 0 bases at J, with 8 bases between. CDR3 length: 15 residues. CDR3: CASSGGNSYNSPLHF. As DNA, the CDR3 is TGTGCCAGCAGCGGCGGAAACTCCTATAATTCACCCCTCCACTTT.

In regard to this clonotype: A much larger clone differs by one base, so this may be a read error. The V gene is TRBV4-2, the J gene TRBJ2-1; tentative D call: TRBD1 (5 bases). CDR1 is LGHNA, CDR2 YNFKEQ, per germline. The CDR3 is 16 amino acids. The CDR3 nucleotides are TGTGCCAGCAGCCAAGATAGGGGCTGGGGTGACAATGAGCAGATCTTC. Encoded protein: CASSQDRGWGDNEQIF.

In this sample, this clonotype turned up many times. The J gene is TRBJ2-5, the V gene TRBV7-3, with unresolved D. The V end was cut by 8 bases, the J end by 0 bases, with 10 bases between. This CDR3 contains 13 residues. Germline V gene lookup returns CDR1 SGHTA and CDR2 FQGTGA. This CDR3 is CASSPVYQETQYF. For the CDR3, the DNA is TGTGCCAGCTCACCAGTGTACCAAGAGACCCAGTACTTC.

CDR3 nucleotides: TGCAGCGTTGAGGACCGATCAACTAATGAAAAACTGTTTTTT. Encoded protein: CSVEDRSTNEKLFF. V is TRBV29-1 and J is TRBJ1-4, with D hard to call. Trimming cost V 3 bases and J 0 bases, with 8 bases left between them. The CDR3 consists of 14 residues. Germline values: CDR1 SQVTM, CDR2 ANQGSEA.

This clonotype was observed a handful of times. The chain links TRBV20-1 to TRBJ2-2; 8 bases line up with TRBD2. The ends lost 0 bases at V and 6 bases at J; junction bases unmatched: 3. The germline V gene has CDR1 DFQATT and CDR2 SNEGSKA (reference sequence). CDR3 length: 14 amino acids. The CDR3 region has the DNA TGCAGTGCTAGAGAGGTCGGGAGGGCCGGGGAGCTGTTTTTT. Translating gives CSAREVGRAGELFF.

The CDR3 DNA is TGCGCCAGCAGCCTAGCGGGCCGCCTCTACAATGAGCAGTTCTTC. Amino acid sequence: CASSLAGRLYNEQFF. J is TRBJ2-1 and V is TRBV10-2, with TRBD2 matching 8 bases. Germline V gives CDR1 WSHSY, CDR2 SAAADI. The CDR3 runs to 15 residues. With V trimmed by 6 bases and J by 3 bases, 7 bases remained unmatched.

This clonotype has ten or more counts. This chain joins TRBV25-1 and TRBJ2-1, with 8 bases lining up with TRBD2. CDR3 size: 14 residues. The J segment lost 7 bases and the V segment lost 5 bases, leaving 7 bases of the junction unmatched. Germline loops: CDR1 MGHDK, CDR2 SYGVNS. The DNA of the CDR3 is TGTGCCAGCAGTCCCAGCGGGGGCGTAAATGAGCAGTTCTTC. It translates to CASSPSGGVNEQFF.

The chain links TRBV21-1 to TRBJ2-7; the table assigns TRBD2, which was not confirmed against the DNA. TRBV21-1 is noted as a pseudogene. The CDR3 consists of 15 residues. The CDR3 region is CASSSGTDRTYEQYF. The CDR3 DNA reads TGTGCCAGTTCTAGTGGAACAGATAGGACCTACGAGCAGTACTTC.

This clonotype was detected ten times or more. This sequence joins TRBV27 and TRBJ2-1; 7 nucleotides align to TRBD2. The germline V gene has CDR1 MNHEY and CDR2 SMNVEV (reference sequence). The V gene end was trimmed by 9 bases and the J gene end by 7 bases; junction bases not matched to a gene: 9. This CDR3 contains 13 residues. The CDR3 spells CARGEGRSNEQFF. CDR3 DNA: TGTGCCAGAGGGGAGGGGCGGAGTAATGAGCAGTTCTTC.

This chain uses TRBV5-1 with TRBJ2-7; D is unresolved. The CDR3 contains 15 residues. Trimming removed 3 bases from V and 5 bases from J, with 18 bases in between. Germline assignment: CDR1 SGHRS and CDR2 YFSETQ. The CDR3 nucleotides read TGCGCCAGCAGCTCCCAAAAGAACACAGCCCACGAGCAGTACTTC. Translation gives CASSSQKNTAHEQYF.

This clonotype was detected only a few times. This sequence joins TRBV7-2 and TRBJ2-5; 7 bases match TRBD2. Germline-derived CDR1 and CDR2 are SGHTA and FQGNSA. Losses at the gene ends were 3 bases for V and 5 bases for J; bases not matched to a gene: 12. CDR3 size: 16 residues. The CDR3 loop is CASSFSPAGRDETQYF. In DNA, the CDR3 is TGTGCCAGCAGCTTTTCACCAGCGGGGAGAGATGAGACCCAGTACTTC.

The chain links TRBV20-1 to TRBJ2-7; 12 bases match TRBD1. CDR3 length equals 14 residues. The germline V gene encodes CDR1 DFQATT and CDR2 SNEGSKA (reference sequence). CDR3 bases: TGCAGAGCCCTGAGGGGACAGGGGGCTGGGGAGCAGTACTTC. Encoded protein: CRALRGQGAGEQYF.

This clonotype has a count of ten or more. The genes are TRBV24-1 and TRBJ2-6; D gene uncertain. The CDR3 extends over 17 amino acids. With 2 bases removed from V and 1 base from J, the gap between germline ends came to 11 bases. CDR1 is KGHDR, CDR2 SFDVKD, per germline. In DNA, the CDR3 is TGTGCCACCAGTGATTCCGCCCTAGGGTCTGGGGCCAACGTCCTGACTTTC. Its protein is CATSDSALGSGANVLTF.

The chain is built from TRBV15 and TRBJ2-3, with 7 bases identical to TRBD2. Trimming cost V 1 base and J 4 bases; bases outside gene matches: 5. The CDR3 is made up of 15 amino acids. Per germline, CDR1 LNHNV and CDR2 YYDKDF (reference sequence). In DNA, the CDR3 is TGTGCCACCAGCAGAGTTGCGGGAGAGGCAGATACGCAGTATTTT. It encodes CATSRVAGEADTQYF.

The chain couples TRBV4-3 to TRBJ2-7; TRBD2 matches at 7 bases. Germline loops: CDR1 LGHNA, CDR2 YSLEER. V was pared by 4 bases and J by 7 bases, with 13 bases of the junction left unmatched. The length of the CDR3 is 15 residues. The CDR3 loop reads CASSREAGALFEQYF. In DNA, the CDR3 is TGCGCCAGCAGCCGCGAGGCGGGAGCTCTCTTTGAGCAGTACTTC.

The chain joins TRBV2 to TRBJ2-1; TRBD2 matches at 14 bases. This CDR3 contains 16 residues. J was trimmed by 1 base and V by 6 bases; bases with no gene match: 2. Germline values: CDR1 SNHLY, CDR2 FYNNEI. CDR3 sequence: CASRGLAGESYNEQFF. CDR3 in DNA: TGTGCCAGCAGGGGACTAGCGGGAGAATCCTACAATGAGCAGTTCTTC.

In this sample, this clonotype turned up many times. The chain joins TRBV12-3 or TRBV12-4 to TRBJ2-7; D is unresolved. The CDR3 is 14 amino acids. The V end lost 1 base, the J end lost 5 bases, and 12 bases lay between the germline ends. The CDR3 DNA reads TGTGCCAGCAGTTTAGGTAGCAATTCCCACGAGCAGTACTTC. Amino acids: CASSLGSNSHEQYF.

This clonotype was seen at least ten times. The genes are TRBV6-2 or TRBV6-3 and TRBJ2-5; TRBD1 might be the D (6 bases). This CDR3 contains 14 residues. Between the trimmed V and J ends, which lost 2 bases and 4 bases, there was a span of 11 bases. Germline values: CDR1 MNHEY, CDR2 SVGEGT. The CDR3 is CASSYTGTGETQYF. The DNA of the CDR3 is TGTGCCAGCAGTTACACAGGGACGGGAGAGACCCAGTACTTC.